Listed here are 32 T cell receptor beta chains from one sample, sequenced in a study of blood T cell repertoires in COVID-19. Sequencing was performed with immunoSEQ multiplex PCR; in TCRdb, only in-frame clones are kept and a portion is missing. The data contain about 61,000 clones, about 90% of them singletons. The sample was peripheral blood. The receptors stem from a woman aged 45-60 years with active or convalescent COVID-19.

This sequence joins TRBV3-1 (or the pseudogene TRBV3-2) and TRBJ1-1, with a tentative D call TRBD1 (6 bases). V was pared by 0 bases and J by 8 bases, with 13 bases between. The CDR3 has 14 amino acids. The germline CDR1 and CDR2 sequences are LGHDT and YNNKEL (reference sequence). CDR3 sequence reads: CASSQDGGGIEAFF. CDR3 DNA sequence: TGTGCCAGCAGCCAAGATGGGGGGGGCATAGAAGCTTTCTTT.

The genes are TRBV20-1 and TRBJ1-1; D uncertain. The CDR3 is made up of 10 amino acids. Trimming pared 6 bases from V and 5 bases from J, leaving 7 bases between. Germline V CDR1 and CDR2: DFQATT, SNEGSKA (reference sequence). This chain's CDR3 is CSASRTEAFF. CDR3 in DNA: TGCAGTGCGAGCAGGACTGAAGCTTTCTTT.

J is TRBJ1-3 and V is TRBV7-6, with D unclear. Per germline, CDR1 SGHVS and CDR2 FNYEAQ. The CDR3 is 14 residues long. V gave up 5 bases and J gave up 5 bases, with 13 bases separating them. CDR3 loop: CASSADGVRNTIYF. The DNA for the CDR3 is TGTGCCAGCAGCGCTGACGGGGTCAGAAACACCATATATTTT.

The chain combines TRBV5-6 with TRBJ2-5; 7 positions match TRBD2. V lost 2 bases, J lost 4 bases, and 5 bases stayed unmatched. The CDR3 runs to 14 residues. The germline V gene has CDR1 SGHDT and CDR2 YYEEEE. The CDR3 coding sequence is TGTGCCAGCAGCTTATCGGGAGGTGGAGAGACCCAGTACTTC. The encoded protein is CASSLSGGGETQYF.

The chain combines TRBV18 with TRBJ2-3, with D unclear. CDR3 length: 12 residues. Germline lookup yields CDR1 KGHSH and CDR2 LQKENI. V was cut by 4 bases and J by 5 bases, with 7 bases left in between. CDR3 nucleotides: TGTGCCAGCTCACAATCGGGAGATACGCAGTATTTT. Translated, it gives CASSQSGDTQYF.

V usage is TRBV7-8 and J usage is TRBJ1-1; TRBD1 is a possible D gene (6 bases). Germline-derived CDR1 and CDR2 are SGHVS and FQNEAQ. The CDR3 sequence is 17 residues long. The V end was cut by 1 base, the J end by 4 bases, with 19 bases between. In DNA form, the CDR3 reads TGTGCCAGCAGCTTAGATCTGGGGGGGGCGCGGGCCACTGAAGCTTTCTTT. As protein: CASSLDLGGARATEAFF.

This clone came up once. The CDR3 DNA follows: TGTGCCAGCTCCCCTAACACTGAAGCTTTCTTT. Its protein product is CASSPNTEAFF. The genes are TRBV18 and TRBJ1-1, with D unclear. Trimming took 6 bases from V and 2 from J, leaving 4 bases between them. Looked up from germline, CDR1 is KGHSH and CDR2 is LQKENI. The CDR3 has 11 amino acids.

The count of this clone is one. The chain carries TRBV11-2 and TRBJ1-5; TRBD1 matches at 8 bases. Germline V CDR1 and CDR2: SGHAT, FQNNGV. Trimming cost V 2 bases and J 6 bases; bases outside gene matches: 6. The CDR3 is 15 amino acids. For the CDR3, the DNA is TGTGCCAGCAGCTTAACCGGGACAGGATTTCAGCCCCAGCATTTT. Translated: CASSLTGTGFQPQHF.

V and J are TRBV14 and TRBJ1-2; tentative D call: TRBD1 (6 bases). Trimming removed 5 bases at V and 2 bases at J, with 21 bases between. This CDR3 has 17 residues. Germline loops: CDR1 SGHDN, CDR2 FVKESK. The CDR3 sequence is CASSAGWSGARNYGYTF. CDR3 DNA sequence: TGTGCCAGCAGCGCTGGGTGGTCAGGGGCCCGAAACTATGGCTACACCTTC.

The CDR3 bases are TGTGCCAGCAGTTACGCAGGGTCCATATATTTT. It yields the protein CASSYAGSIYF. The chain couples TRBV6-5 to TRBJ1-3, with D possibly matching TRBD1 (5 bases). This CDR3 contains 11 residues. Germline CDR1 reads MNHEY; CDR2 reads SVGAGI. Deletions cut 2 bases from V and 11 bases from J, with 7 bases between.

CDR3 DNA: TGTGCCAGCAGCCAAACTAGCGGATTCACAGATACGCAGTATTTT. Protein product: CASSQTSGFTDTQYF. The gene calls are TRBV3-1 (or the pseudogene TRBV3-2) and TRBJ2-3, with 8 bases lining up with TRBD2. The V segment lost 2 bases and the J segment 2 bases; nucleotides outside the gene matches: 3. Germline assignment: CDR1 LGHDT and CDR2 YNNKEL (reference sequence). This CDR3 contains 15 residues.

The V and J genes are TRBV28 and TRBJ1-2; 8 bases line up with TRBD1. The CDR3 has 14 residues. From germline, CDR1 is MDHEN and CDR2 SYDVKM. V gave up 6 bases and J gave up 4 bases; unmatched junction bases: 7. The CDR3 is CASSPPGQGYGYTF. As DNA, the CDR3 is TGTGCCAGCAGCCCGCCAGGACAGGGCTATGGCTACACCTTC.

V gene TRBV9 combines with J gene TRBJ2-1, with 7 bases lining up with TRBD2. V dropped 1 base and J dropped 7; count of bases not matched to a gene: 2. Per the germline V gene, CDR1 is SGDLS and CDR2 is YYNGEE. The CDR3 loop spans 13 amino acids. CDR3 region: CASSVSGVNEQFF. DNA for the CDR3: TGTGCCAGCAGCGTAAGCGGGGTTAATGAGCAGTTCTTC.

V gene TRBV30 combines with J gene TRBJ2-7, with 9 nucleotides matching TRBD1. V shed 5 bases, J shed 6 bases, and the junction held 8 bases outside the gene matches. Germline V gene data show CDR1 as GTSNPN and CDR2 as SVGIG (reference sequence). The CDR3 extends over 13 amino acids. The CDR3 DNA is TGTGCCTGGGACCGGACAGGGGTGGGCGAGCAGTACTTC. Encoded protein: CAWDRTGVGEQYF.

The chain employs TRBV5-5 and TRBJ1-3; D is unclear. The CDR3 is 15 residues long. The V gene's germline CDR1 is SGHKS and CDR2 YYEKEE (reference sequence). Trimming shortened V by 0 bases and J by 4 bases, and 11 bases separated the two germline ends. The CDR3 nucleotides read TGTGCCAGCAGCTTGGCCCCAGGCAAGGGAAACACCATATATTTT. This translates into CASSLAPGKGNTIYF.

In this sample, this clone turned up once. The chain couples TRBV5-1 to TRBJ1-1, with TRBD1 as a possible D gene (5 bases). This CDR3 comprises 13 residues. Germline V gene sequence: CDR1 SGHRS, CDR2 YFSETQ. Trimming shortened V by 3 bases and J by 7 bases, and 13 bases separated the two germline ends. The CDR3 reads CASSSGLLDEAFF. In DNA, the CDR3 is TGCGCCAGCAGCTCGGGACTCCTGGATGAAGCTTTCTTT.

CDR3: CASSGGTGLYNEQFF. The DNA for the CDR3 is TGTGCCAGCAGTGGGGGGACAGGATTGTACAATGAGCAGTTCTTC. V gene TRBV7-9 combines with J gene TRBJ2-1, with 8 bases matching TRBD1. Germline V lookup: CDR1 SEHNR, CDR2 FQNEAQ (reference sequence). V trimming: 6 bases; J trimming: 4 bases; junction bases outside the gene matches: 8. There are 15 residues in the CDR3.

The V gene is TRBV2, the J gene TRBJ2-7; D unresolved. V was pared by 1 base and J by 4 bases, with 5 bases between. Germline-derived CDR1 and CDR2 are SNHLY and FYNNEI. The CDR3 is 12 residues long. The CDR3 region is CASSEVEYEQYF. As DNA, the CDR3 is TGTGCCAGCAGTGAAGTCGAGTACGAGCAGTACTTC.

CDR3 protein: CASSLVIAGQETQYF. Written as DNA, the CDR3 is TGCGCCAGCAGCTTGGTAATCGCGGGACAAGAGACCCAGTACTTC. The V and J genes are TRBV5-1 and TRBJ2-5; a weak D match, TRBD2 (6 bases). The length of the CDR3 is 15 residues. Germline V gene data show CDR1 as SGHRS and CDR2 as YFSETQ. The V end lost 0 bases, the J end lost 2 bases, and 11 bases lay between the germline ends.

The CDR3 reads CATSDSSGGITQYF. For the CDR3, the DNA is TGTGCCACCAGTGATTCTAGCGGGGGGATTACGCAGTATTTT. The chain links TRBV24-1 to TRBJ2-3; 11 bases map to TRBD2. The trim removed 2 bases at V and 8 bases at J, leaving 2 bases unmatched. Germline CDR1 is KGHDR and CDR2 is SFDVKD. This CDR3 has 14 amino acids.

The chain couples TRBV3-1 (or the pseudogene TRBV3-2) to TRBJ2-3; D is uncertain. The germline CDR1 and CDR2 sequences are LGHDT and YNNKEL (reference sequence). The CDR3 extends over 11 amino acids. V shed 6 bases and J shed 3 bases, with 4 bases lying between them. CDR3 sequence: CASSSTDTQYF. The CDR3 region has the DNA TGTGCCAGCAGTTCGACAGATACGCAGTATTTT.

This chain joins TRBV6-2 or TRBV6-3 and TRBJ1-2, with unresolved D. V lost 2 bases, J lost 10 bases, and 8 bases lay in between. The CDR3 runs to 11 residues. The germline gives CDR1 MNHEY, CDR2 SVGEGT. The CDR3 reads CASSYAQDYTF. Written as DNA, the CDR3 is TGTGCCAGCAGTTACGCCCAGGACTACACCTTC.

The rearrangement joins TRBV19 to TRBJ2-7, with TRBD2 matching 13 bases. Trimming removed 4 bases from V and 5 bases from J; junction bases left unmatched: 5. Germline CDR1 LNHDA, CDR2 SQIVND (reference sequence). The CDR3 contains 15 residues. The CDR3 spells CASSTGLAGVHEQYF. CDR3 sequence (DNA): TGTGCCAGTAGTACCGGACTAGCGGGAGTCCACGAGCAGTACTTC.

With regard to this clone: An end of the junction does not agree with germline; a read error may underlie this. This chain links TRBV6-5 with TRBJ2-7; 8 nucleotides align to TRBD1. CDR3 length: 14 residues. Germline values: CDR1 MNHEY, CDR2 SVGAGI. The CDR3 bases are TGTGCCAGCCGTCGCGAAGGACAGGGCTACGGGCAGTACTTC. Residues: CASRREGQGYGQYF.

The CDR3 nucleotides read TGCGCCAGCAGCCAAGACGGAGCCGGCGCTAGAAACACCATATATTTT. Protein product: CASSQDGAGARNTIYF. This chain links TRBV4-1 with TRBJ1-3, with D unclear. This CDR3 is built from 16 residues. Per germline, CDR1 MGHRA and CDR2 YSYEKL. Trimming cost V 0 bases and J 5 bases, with 14 bases left between them.

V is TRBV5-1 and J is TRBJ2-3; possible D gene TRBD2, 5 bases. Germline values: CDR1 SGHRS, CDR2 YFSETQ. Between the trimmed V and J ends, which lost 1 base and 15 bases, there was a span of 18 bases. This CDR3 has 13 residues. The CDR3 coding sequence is TGCGCCAGCAGCTTGTATTCGTGGGAGATTAGTTATTTT. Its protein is CASSLYSWEISYF.

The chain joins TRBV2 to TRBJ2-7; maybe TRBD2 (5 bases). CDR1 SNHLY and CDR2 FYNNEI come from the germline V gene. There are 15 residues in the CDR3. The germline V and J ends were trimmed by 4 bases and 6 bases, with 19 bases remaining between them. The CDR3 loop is CASSGGFTPPPEQYF. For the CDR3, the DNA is TGTGCCAGCAGTGGAGGGTTTACCCCCCCTCCCGAGCAGTACTTC.

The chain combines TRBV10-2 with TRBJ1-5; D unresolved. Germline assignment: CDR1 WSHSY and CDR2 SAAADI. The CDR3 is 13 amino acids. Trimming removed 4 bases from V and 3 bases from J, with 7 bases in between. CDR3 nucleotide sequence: TGCGCCAGCAGTGGAGGCCTCAATCAGCCCCAGCATTTT. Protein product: CASSGGLNQPQHF.

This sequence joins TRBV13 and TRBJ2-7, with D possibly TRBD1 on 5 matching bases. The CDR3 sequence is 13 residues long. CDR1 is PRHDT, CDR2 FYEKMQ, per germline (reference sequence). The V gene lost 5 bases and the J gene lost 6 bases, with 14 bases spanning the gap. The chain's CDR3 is CASSTNRQGEQYF. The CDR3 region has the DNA TGTGCCAGCAGCACCAACCGCCAGGGCGAGCAGTACTTC.

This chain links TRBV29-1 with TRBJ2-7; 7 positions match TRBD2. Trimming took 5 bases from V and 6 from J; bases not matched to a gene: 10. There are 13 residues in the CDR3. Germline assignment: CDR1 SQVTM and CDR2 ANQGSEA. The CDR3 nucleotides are TGCAGCGTTAGAAGCGGGACGGGGTCCGAGCAGTACTTC. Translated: CSVRSGTGSEQYF.

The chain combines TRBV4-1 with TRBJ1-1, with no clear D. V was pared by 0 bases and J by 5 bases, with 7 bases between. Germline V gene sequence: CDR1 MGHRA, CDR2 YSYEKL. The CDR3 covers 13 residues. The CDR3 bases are TGCGCCAGCAGCCAAGAGATGGCTACTGAAGCTTTCTTT. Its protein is CASSQEMATEAFF.

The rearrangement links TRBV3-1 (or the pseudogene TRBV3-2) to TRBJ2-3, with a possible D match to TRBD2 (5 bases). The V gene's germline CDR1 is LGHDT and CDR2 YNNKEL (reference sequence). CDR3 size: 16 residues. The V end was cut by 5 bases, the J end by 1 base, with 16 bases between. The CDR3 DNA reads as TGTGCCAGCAGCTCAAGAGAGGACTTCGGCACAGATACGCAGTATTTT. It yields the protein CASSSREDFGTDTQYF.